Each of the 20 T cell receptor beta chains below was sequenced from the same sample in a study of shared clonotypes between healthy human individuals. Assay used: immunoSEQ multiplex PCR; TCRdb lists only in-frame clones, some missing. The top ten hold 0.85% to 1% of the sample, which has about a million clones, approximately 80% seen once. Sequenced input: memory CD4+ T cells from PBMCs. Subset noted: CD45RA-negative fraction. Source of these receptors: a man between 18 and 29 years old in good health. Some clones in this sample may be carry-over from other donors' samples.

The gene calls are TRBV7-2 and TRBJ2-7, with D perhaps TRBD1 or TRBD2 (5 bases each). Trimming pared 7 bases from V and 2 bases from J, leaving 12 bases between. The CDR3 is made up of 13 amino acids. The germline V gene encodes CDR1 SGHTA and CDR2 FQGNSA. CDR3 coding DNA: TGTGCCAGCAACCAACCGGGGCCCTACGAGCAGTACTTC. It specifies CASNQPGPYEQYF.

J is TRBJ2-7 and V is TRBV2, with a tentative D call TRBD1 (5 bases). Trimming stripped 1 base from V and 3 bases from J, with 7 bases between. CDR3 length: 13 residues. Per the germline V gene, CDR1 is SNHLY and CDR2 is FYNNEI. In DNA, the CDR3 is TGTGCCAGCAGTGAAGTTACAGGCTACGAGCAGTACTTC. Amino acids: CASSEVTGYEQYF.

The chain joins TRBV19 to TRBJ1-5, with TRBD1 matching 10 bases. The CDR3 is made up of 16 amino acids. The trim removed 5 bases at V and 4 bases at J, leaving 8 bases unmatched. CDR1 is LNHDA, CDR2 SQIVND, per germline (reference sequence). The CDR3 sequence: CASSRGDRGINQPQHF. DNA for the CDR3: TGTGCCAGTAGTCGAGGGGACAGGGGAATAAATCAGCCCCAGCATTTT.

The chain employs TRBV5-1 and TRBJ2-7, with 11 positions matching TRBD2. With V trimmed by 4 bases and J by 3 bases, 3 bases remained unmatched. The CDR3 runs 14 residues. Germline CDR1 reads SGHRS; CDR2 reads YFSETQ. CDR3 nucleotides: TGCGCCAGCAGCGTGGGACTAGCGGTCTACGAGCAGTACTTC. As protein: CASSVGLAVYEQYF. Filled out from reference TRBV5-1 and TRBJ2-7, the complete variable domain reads KAGVTQTPRYLIKTRGQQVTLSCSPISGHRSVSWYQQTPGQGLQFLFEYFSETQRNKGNFPGRFSGRQFSNSRSEMNVSTLELGDSALYLCASSVGLAVYEQYFGPGTRLTVT.

CDR3 nucleotide sequence: TGTGCCAGCAGCCTCACTAGCGGGACGAACACCGGGGAGCTGTTTTTT. It encodes CASSLTSGTNTGELFF. The chain has TRBV7-2 and TRBJ2-2; 10 bases match TRBD2. CDR1 SGHTA and CDR2 FQGNSA come from the germline V gene. V shed 5 bases and J 0 bases; nucleotides not matched to a gene: 3. The CDR3 is 16 amino acids. The full variable domain, rest sourced from reference TRBV7-2 and TRBJ2-2, is GAGVSQSPSNKVTEKGKDVELRCDPISGHTALYWYRQSLGQGLEFLIYFQGNSAPDKSGLPSDRFSAERTGGSVSTLTIQRTQQEDSAVYLCASSLTSGTNTGELFFGEGSRLTVL.

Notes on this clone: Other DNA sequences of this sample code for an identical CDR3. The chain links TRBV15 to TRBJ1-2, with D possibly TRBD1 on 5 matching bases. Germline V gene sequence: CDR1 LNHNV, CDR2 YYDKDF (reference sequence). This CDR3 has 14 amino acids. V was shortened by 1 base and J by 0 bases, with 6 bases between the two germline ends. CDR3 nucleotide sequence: TGTGCCACCAGCAGAGGAGGGGCTAACTATGGCTACACCTTC. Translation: CATSRGGANYGYTF.

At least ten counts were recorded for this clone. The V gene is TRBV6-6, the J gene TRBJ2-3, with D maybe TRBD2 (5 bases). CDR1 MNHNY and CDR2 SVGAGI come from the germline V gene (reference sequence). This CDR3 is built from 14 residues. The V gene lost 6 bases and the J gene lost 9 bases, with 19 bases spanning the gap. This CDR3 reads CASRPGESYLTQYF. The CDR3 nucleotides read TGTGCCAGCAGGCCCGGGGAGAGCTACTTAACGCAGTATTTT.

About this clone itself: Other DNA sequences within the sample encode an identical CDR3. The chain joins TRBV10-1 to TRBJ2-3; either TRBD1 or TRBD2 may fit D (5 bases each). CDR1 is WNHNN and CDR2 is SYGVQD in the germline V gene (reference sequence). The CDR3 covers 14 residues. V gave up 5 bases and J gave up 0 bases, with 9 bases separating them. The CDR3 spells CASSPGTSTDTQYF. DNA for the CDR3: TGCGCCAGCAGTCCCGGGACCAGCACAGATACGCAGTATTTT.

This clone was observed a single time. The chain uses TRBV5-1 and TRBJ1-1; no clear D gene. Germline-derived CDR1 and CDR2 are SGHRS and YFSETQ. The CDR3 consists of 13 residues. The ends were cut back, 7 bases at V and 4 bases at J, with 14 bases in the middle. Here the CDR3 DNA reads TGCGCCAGCGGATCCGGTGGGAGCACTGAAGCTTTCTTT. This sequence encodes CASGSGGSTEAFF.

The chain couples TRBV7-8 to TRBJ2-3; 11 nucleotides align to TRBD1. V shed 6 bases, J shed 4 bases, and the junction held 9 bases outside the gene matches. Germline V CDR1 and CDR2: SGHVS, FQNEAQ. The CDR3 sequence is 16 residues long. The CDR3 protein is CASSSPRTGGADTQYF. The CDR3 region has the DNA TGTGCCAGCAGTTCTCCTAGGACAGGGGGCGCAGATACGCAGTATTTT.

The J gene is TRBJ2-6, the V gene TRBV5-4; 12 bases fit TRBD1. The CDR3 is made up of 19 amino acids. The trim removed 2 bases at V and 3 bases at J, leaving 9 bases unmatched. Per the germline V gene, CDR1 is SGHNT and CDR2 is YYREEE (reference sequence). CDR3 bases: TGTGCCAGCAGCTTCCCCCCCGGGACAGGGGGCCTTGGGGCCAACGTCCTGACTTTC. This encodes CASSFPPGTGGLGANVLTF.

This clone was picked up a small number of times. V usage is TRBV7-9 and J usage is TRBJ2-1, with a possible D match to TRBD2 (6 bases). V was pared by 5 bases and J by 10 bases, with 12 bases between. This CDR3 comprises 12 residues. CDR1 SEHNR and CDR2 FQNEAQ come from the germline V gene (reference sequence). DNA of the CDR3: TGTGCCAGCAGCCCGCTAGCGTCAGAGCAGTTCTTC. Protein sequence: CASSPLASEQFF.

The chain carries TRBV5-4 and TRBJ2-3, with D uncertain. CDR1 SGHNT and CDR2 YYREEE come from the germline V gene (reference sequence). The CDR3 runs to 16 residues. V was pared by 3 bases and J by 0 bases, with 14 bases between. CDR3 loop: CASSSSPSSSTDTQYF. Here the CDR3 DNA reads TGTGCCAGCAGCTCCTCGCCCAGCTCTAGCACAGATACGCAGTATTTT.

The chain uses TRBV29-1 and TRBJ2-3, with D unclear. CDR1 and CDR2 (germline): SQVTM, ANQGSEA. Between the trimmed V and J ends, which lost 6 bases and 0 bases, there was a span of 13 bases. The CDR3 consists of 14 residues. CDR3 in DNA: TGCAGCGTCACCGCCGTTGCTAGCACAGATACGCAGTATTTT. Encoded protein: CSVTAVASTDTQYF.

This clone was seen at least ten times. DNA for the CDR3: TGTGCCAGCAGCTTACTGGGGGTCACCGGGGAGCTGTTTTTT. Translated, it gives CASSLLGVTGELFF. V usage is TRBV7-2 and J usage is TRBJ2-2; D might be TRBD1 or TRBD2, each matching 5 bases. The ends were cut back, 2 bases at V and 4 bases at J, with 8 bases in the middle. Germline V gene data show CDR1 as SGHTA and CDR2 as FQGNSA. This CDR3 contains 14 residues.

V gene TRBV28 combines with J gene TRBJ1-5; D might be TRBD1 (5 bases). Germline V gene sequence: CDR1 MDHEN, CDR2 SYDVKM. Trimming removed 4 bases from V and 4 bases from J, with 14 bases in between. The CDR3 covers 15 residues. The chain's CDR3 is CASSWAGPRNQPQHF. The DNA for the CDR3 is TGTGCCAGCAGTTGGGCGGGGCCGCGGAATCAGCCCCAGCATTTT.

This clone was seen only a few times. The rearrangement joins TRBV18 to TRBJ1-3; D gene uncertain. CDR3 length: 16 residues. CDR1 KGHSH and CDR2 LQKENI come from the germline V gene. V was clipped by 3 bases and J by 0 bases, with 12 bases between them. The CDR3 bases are TGTGCCAGCTCACCTGGGAAGGACCTCTCTGGAAACACCATATATTTT. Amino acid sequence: CASSPGKDLSGNTIYF.

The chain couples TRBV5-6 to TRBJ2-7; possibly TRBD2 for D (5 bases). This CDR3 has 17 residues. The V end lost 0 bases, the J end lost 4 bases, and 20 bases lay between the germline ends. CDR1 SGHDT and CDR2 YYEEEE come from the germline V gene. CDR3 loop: CASSLVVLGGATYEQYF. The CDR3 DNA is TGTGCCAGCAGCTTGGTAGTATTAGGAGGCGCTACATACGAGCAGTACTTC.

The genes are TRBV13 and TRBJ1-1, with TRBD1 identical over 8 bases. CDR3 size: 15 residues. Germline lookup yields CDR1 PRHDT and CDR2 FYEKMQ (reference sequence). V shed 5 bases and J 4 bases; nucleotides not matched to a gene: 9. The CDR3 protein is CASSPRSTGGTEAFF. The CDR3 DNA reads TGTGCCAGCAGCCCCCGGAGTACAGGGGGCACTGAAGCTTTCTTT.

The CDR3 sequence is CASSLGETSGRNYNEQFF. The CDR3, as DNA: TGTGCCAGCAGCTTAGGCGAGACTAGCGGGAGGAACTACAATGAGCAGTTCTTC. The rearrangement uses TRBV7-2 and TRBJ2-1; 13 nucleotides line up with TRBD2. The CDR3 consists of 18 residues. Germline CDR1 is SGHTA and CDR2 is FQGNSA. J was trimmed by 3 bases and V by 1 base; bases with no gene match: 6.